The clone carrying this T cell receptor (beta chain) was seen only once. The sample belongs to a study of blood T cell repertoires in COVID-19. CDR1 is SGDLS, CDR2 YYNGEE, per germline. The CDR3 runs to 16 residues. V lost 2 bases, J lost 0 bases, and 12 bases lay in between. TCRdb's table, derived via immunoSEQ multiplex PCR, lists solely in-frame clones and lacks some. The sample includes 200,000 or so clones, around 84% of them seen just once. The chain employs TRBV9 and TRBJ1-3, with unresolved D. Material: peripheral blood. This receptor was taken from a human donor in a cohort sampled during active COVID-19. As DNA, the CDR3 is TGTGCCAGCAGCGTTGGAGGGCCACTCTCTGGAAACACCATATATTTT. The encoded protein is CASSVGGPLSGNTIYF.